These 11 T cell receptor beta chains share one sample of origin, sequenced in a study of T cells in Graves' hyperthyroidism and ophthalmopathy. RNA transcripts gave rise to amplified TCR beta CDR3 regions. HTBI primers were employed in a first-round RT-PCR of the TCR CDR3. One entry per CDR3 protein, called by TCRdb with MiXCR from the multiplex PCR reads. The table shows around 600,000 distinct CDR3 sequences, with approximately 14% occurring only once. Sequencing input: blood. These TCRs come from a woman in her forties or fifties with Graves' ophthalmopathy.

This clonotype was counted between two and nine times. V gene TRBV6-2 or TRBV6-3 combines with J gene TRBJ2-2; D might be TRBD1 or TRBD2, each matching 5 bases. This CDR3 has 16 residues. V lost 0 bases and J 5 bases, leaving 13 bases between the germline ends. Per the germline V gene, CDR1 is MNHEY and CDR2 is SVGEGT. The CDR3 sequence: CASSYSGPPGTGELFF. For the CDR3, the DNA is TGTGCCAGCAGTTACTCGGGACCCCCTGGGACCGGGGAGCTGTTTTTT.

This chain uses TRBV6-2 or TRBV6-3 with TRBJ2-3; 8 bases map to TRBD2. Germline CDR1 MNHEY, CDR2 SVGEGT. Trimming cost V 0 bases and J 2 bases; bases outside gene matches: 19. The CDR3 covers 21 residues. The CDR3 bases are TGTGCCAGCAGTTACTCGGAAGAGCTAGCGGGTCCCACGCCCTACACAGATACGCAGTATTTT. Translation gives CASSYSEELAGPTPYTDTQYF.

This clonotype showed up many times. The rearrangement joins TRBV4-3 to TRBJ1-3; TRBD1 is a possible D gene (5 bases). Trimming left V 5 bases short and J 1 base short, with 12 bases between. Germline assignment: CDR1 LGHNA and CDR2 YSLEER. The CDR3 sequence is 15 residues long. As DNA, the CDR3 is TGCGCCAGCAGCGCCTCGGGGGGATCTGGAAACACCATATATTTT. It encodes CASSASGGSGNTIYF.

The genes are TRBV7-9 and TRBJ1-1; 8 nucleotides line up with TRBD1. Germline CDR1 SEHNR, CDR2 FQNEAQ (reference sequence). CDR3 length equals 14 residues. V shed 8 bases, J shed 5 bases, and the junction held 10 bases outside the gene matches. In DNA, the CDR3 is TGTGCCAGCTTTGGGGCAGGGGGCTTTACTGAAGCTTTCTTT. It translates to CASFGAGGFTEAFF.

The chain is built from TRBV20-1 and TRBJ2-5; D call uncertain. This CDR3 spans 12 amino acids. From germline, CDR1 is DFQATT and CDR2 SNEGSKA (reference sequence). Deletions cut 0 bases from V and 7 bases from J, with 9 bases between. CDR3 in amino acids: CSARDGTGTQYF. In nucleotides, the CDR3 is TGCAGTGCTAGAGATGGAACGGGGACCCAGTACTTC.

The table lists this clonotype with many counts. The J gene is TRBJ2-5, the V gene TRBV20-1; D might be TRBD2 (6 bases). Trimming pared 0 bases from V and 1 base from J, leaving 15 bases between. This CDR3 region has 16 residues. Germline V lookup: CDR1 DFQATT, CDR2 SNEGSKA (reference sequence). The chain's CDR3 is CSARDLRRGSQETQYF. The CDR3 DNA reads TGCAGTGCTAGAGATCTCCGGCGGGGATCCCAAGAGACCCAGTACTTC.

There are many counts of this clonotype. The CDR3, as DNA: TGTGCCAGCAAACTTGGAACAGTCCTGGGCACTGAAGCTTTCTTT. Protein sequence: CASKLGTVLGTEAFF. The rearrangement uses TRBV12-3 or TRBV12-4 and TRBJ1-1; D is uncertain. The germline V and J ends were trimmed by 7 bases and 4 bases, with 19 bases remaining between them. The CDR3 loop spans 15 amino acids.

This clonotype was detected only a few times. The V gene is TRBV28, the J gene TRBJ2-1; D gene uncertain. The germline CDR1 and CDR2 sequences are MDHEN and SYDVKM. The CDR3 spans 13 residues. V lost 2 bases to trimming and J lost 9 bases, with 11 bases between them. The CDR3, as DNA: TGTGCCAGCAGTTTACGACCTTGGGGTGAGCAGTTCTTC. Its translation: CASSLRPWGEQFF.

The chain recombines TRBV19 with TRBJ1-6; D remains unclear. The CDR3 has 13 residues. The germline V gene has CDR1 LNHDA and CDR2 SQIVND (reference sequence). V lost 2 bases to trimming and J lost 10 bases, with 9 bases between them. Written as DNA, the CDR3 is TGTGCCAGTAGTATAATCCAGGACTCACCCCTCCACTTT. Amino acids: CASSIIQDSPLHF. Supplemented by reference TRBV19 and TRBJ1-6, the full variable domain reads DGGITQSPKYLFRKEGQNVTLSCEQNLNHDAMYWYRQDPGQGLRLIYYSQIVNDFQKGDIAEGYSVSREKKESFPLTVTSAQKNPTAFYLCASSIIQDSPLHFGNGTRLTVT.

In regard to this clonotype: A much larger clone differs from this one at a single base, so this may be a read error. CDR3 sequence (DNA): TGCAGTGAGCCCGTGGGTACACGACAAGAGACCCAGTACTTC. Amino acid sequence: CSEPVGTRQETQYF. The V gene is TRBV20-1, the J gene TRBJ2-5; D is undetermined. The CDR3 loop spans 14 amino acids. Trimming cost V 7 bases and J 2 bases, with 17 bases left between them. Germline CDR1 is DFQATT and CDR2 is SNEGSKA (reference sequence).

This clonotype was recorded at least ten times. The chain has TRBV6-2 or TRBV6-3 and TRBJ2-2, with no clear D. This CDR3 is 16 amino acids long. Trimming shortened V by 1 base and J by 0 bases, and 9 bases separated the two germline ends. Per germline, CDR1 MNHEY and CDR2 SVGEGT. CDR3 nucleotide sequence: TGTGCCAGCAGTTACTTGTTCGGACCGAACACCGGGGAGCTGTTTTTT. Translation: CASSYLFGPNTGELFF.